This T cell receptor beta chain was captured in a study of blood T cells in healthy people across ages. Study outcomes and limitations: While age rose, TCR beta diversity per million T cells dropped in a roughly linear way.

The germline V and J ends were trimmed by 4 bases and 5 bases, with 21 bases remaining between them. The CDR3 contains 16 residues. Germline V gives CDR1 SGDLS, CDR2 YYNGEE. With a J-beta primer mix and a sample-barcoded 5' primer, a second PCR ran about 6 to 11 cycles. MiXCR was run by TCRdb on the 5' RACE reads, yielding one entry per CDR3 protein. The sample records about 1.6 million distinct CDR3 sequences, about 35% being singletons. This clonotype was recorded a few times. The antigen is not known. The chain employs TRBV9 and TRBJ1-1; tentatively, D is TRBD1 (5 bases). The sequencing input was blood. This clonotype originated in a woman aged 25-40 years in good health. The CDR3 spells CASSPKLTDRATEAFF. CDR3 sequence (DNA): TGTGCCAGCAGCCCGAAATTGACAGACCGGGCAACTGAAGCTTTCTTT.